This T cell receptor (beta chain) was profiled in a study of CD8+CD57+ T cells in acquired aplastic anemia. Study details: Recorded DNA amounts for sorted CD4+ and CD8+ cells had an average of approximately 3.2 ug.

This CDR3 is built from 15 residues. Germline V gene sequence: CDR1 SGHVS, CDR2 FQNEAQ. V lost 5 bases to trimming and J lost 3 bases, with 17 bases between them. Genomic DNA constituted the template upon which TCR beta VDJ and CDR3 profiling was performed. TCRdb reanalysed the reads using MiXCR and keeps one entry per CDR3 protein. This table has approximately 220,000 distinct CDR3 sequences, almost 50% appearing once. Previously, flow cytometry had revealed CD8+CD57+ cell expansion in the patients chosen for sequencing. The chain uses TRBV7-8 and TRBJ2-7, with D unresolved. The source material was sorted CD4+, CD8+, or CD8+CD57+ T cells (not recorded which) from PBMCs. The receptor comes from a human donor with aplastic anemia. The CDR3 loop reads CASSPQSDGYYEQYF. The CDR3 DNA is TGTGCCAGCAGCCCGCAGTCGGACGGCTACTACGAGCAGTACTTC.